The sequence of this TCR beta chain was determined in a study of blood T cell repertoires in COVID-19 (dated by TCRdb to the early 2020s). General notes on the study: The collaborator samples originated in the United States, Italy and Spain and spanned the acute and convalescent phases of COVID-19. The material from the prospective study consisted of cDNA or gDNA derived from T cells, B-cell-depleted T cells, or PBMCs. The dataset comprised deeply sampled blood TCRbeta repertoires from subjects exposed to, actively infected with, or recovered from COVID-19. A freely available public database, intended as a resource for researchers studying the immune response to SARS-CoV-2, is where the repertoires were released. Samples were obtained from the ongoing ImmuneRACE study (first 160 participants) and from over 1,000 subjects provided by 6 global collaborators. Sample metadata almost always included a de-identified subject ID, COVID-19 status, age in years and sex. HLA class I and class II types, where available, came from metadata supplied by the sample provider rather than from assay-based typing.

This clone was seen a few times. It lacks a known antigen. No base-level quality is on record; no much larger clone is a single base apart. TCRbeta CDR3 regions were amplified from genomic DNA using the immunoSEQ Assay, a bias-controlled multiplex PCR. In the authors' own workflow: The number of nucleated cells in each sample was estimated from the amplification of reference gene primers within the assay. To quantify the absolute abundance of each unique TCRbeta CDR3 rearrangement, sequence reads were collapsed and filtered. For each sample, productive Simpson clonality was calculated as the square root of Simpson's diversity index over productive rearrangements. TCRdb took this table from immuneACCESS and kept in-frame rearrangements with V and J called. Such tables lack part of the clones; where checked against another copy, unresolved V genes explain under half of the gap, and the rest is unexplained. The V and J calls and clone size are taken from that table; D and trimming were inferred from the DNA. This sample holds some 150,000 clones; roughly 80% were observed only once. Of the sample, roughly 0.58% falls within the top ten clones.

Each collaborating institution followed its own protocols to collect whole blood in K2EDTA tubes. For TCRbeta analysis, collaborators shipped samples as frozen whole blood, isolated PBMCs, or DNA extracted from either of those sample types. The investigation overall reported the following: The quantity of clinical and demographic metadata differed by source and by participant and was supplied without curation.

The CDR3, from cysteine to phenylalanine, totals 14 residues. The only DNA kept is the CDR3, 42 bases in frame from the first base. Germline trimming: 11 bases from V, 2 bases from J; junction bases outside gene matches: 6. As encoded in the germline V gene (reference sequence), CDR1 is LNHDA while CDR2 is SQIVND. The chain is encoded by TRBV19 joined to TRBJ2-6; 7 junctional bases match TRBD1. This receptor was obtained from a man aged 60 to 75 with acute or convalescent COVID-19. The material sequenced was peripheral blood. The sequence in DNA is TGTGCCGGGATCGACAGGGCTGGGGCCAACGTCCTGACTTTC. It encodes CAGIDRAGANVLTF.